Each of the 10 T cell receptor beta chains below was sequenced from the same sample in a study of identical twins. Using its own MiXCR run on the 5' RACE reads, TCRdb lists one record per CDR3 protein. The sample includes 600,000 to 850,000 distinct CDR3 sequences, roughly 20% of them seen just once. The same sample was also used in a study of T cells expressing NK-cell markers.

The sequencing input was PBMCs. These receptors originate from a woman aged 18-29 years in good health.

The chain is built from TRBV12-3 or TRBV12-4 and TRBJ1-1; 9 nucleotides agree with TRBD1. This CDR3 has 14 amino acids. Trimming took 5 bases from V and 3 from J; bases not matched to a gene: 4. For the CDR3, the DNA is TGTGCCAGCAGTCTACGGACAGGGGACACTGAAGCTTTCTTT. Protein product: CASSLRTGDTEAFF.

V usage is TRBV20-1 and J usage is TRBJ2-1; D is uncertain. The CDR3 consists of 11 residues. Germline values: CDR1 DFQATT, CDR2 SNEGSKA (reference sequence). V was pared by 3 bases and J by 8 bases, with 8 bases between. In DNA, the CDR3 is TGCAGTGCTAGCTCTTCCCATGAGCAGTTCTTC. Translation: CSASSSHEQFF.

This chain connects TRBV6-5 to TRBJ2-1; D is possibly TRBD1 (6 bases). CDR1 MNHEY and CDR2 SVGAGI come from the germline V gene. Trimming removed 5 bases from V and 4 bases from J, with 15 bases in between. The CDR3 sequence is 15 residues long. The CDR3 protein is CASSLQGVEYNEQFF. CDR3 DNA sequence: TGTGCCAGCAGTCTACAGGGAGTTGAGTACAATGAGCAGTTCTTC.

The table lists this clonotype with a few counts. This chain uses TRBV5-1 with TRBJ2-3; D gene uncertain. This CDR3 has 16 residues. Germline values: CDR1 SGHRS, CDR2 YFSETQ. Trimming left V 0 bases short and J 2 bases short, with 13 bases between. The CDR3 region has the DNA TGCGCCAGCAGCTTGGGCCCTCGGCAGGACACAGATACGCAGTATTTT. This codes for CASSLGPRQDTDTQYF. Using reference TRBV5-1 and TRBJ2-3 for the parts outside the CDR3, the full variable domain is KAGVTQTPRYLIKTRGQQVTLSCSPISGHRSVSWYQQTPGQGLQFLFEYFSETQRNKGNFPGRFSGRQFSNSRSEMNVSTLELGDSALYLCASSLGPRQDTDTQYFGPGTRLTVL.

The V call is TRBV12-3 or TRBV12-4, the J call TRBJ1-1; D is possibly TRBD1 (5 bases). V lost 5 bases to trimming and J lost 4 bases, with 14 bases between them. This CDR3 spans 14 amino acids. CDR3 bases: TGTGCCAGCAGTCCGAGAGCCGGGACCACTGAAGCTTTCTTT. This encodes CASSPRAGTTEAFF.

This clonotype was observed a handful of times. The chain is built from TRBV2 and TRBJ2-5; possible D gene TRBD1, 5 bases. Trimming removed 2 bases at V and 0 bases at J, with 7 bases between. The CDR3 consists of 14 residues. Germline values: CDR1 SNHLY, CDR2 FYNNEI. CDR3 DNA: TGTGCCAGCAGTGAACGGACAAACCAAGAGACCCAGTACTTC. Translating gives CASSERTNQETQYF.

V gene TRBV9 combines with J gene TRBJ2-7, with TRBD2 matching 7 bases. The CDR3 runs to 15 residues. Germline V gene data show CDR1 as SGDLS and CDR2 as YYNGEE. The V gene end was trimmed by 0 bases and the J gene end by 2 bases; junction bases not matched to a gene: 5. CDR3 DNA sequence: TGTGCCAGCAGCGTAGCGGGGAGGGAAGCCTACGAGCAGTACTTC. Amino acids: CASSVAGREAYEQYF.

A few counts support this clonotype. The chain uses TRBV5-1 and TRBJ2-7; D is unresolved. CDR1 SGHRS and CDR2 YFSETQ come from the germline V gene. The CDR3 is 15 residues long. V was pared by 0 bases and J by 3 bases, with 13 bases between. CDR3 sequence reads: CASSLAGLTDYEQYF. CDR3 nucleotides: TGCGCCAGCAGCTTGGCCGGGCTGACGGACTACGAGCAGTACTTC.

CDR3 sequence: CASRSIGRTYEQYF. The CDR3 DNA is TGTGCCAGCCGTTCGATAGGGAGGACCTACGAGCAGTACTTC. This sequence joins TRBV6-5 and TRBJ2-7; D is possibly TRBD2 (6 bases). V was shortened by 8 bases and J by 2 bases, with 16 bases between the two germline ends. The germline V gene has CDR1 MNHEY and CDR2 SVGAGI. The CDR3 length is 14 residues.

This clonotype was picked up a small number of times. This rearrangement joins TRBV6-1 to TRBJ1-5; no firm D call. Trimming removed 1 base from V and 3 bases from J, with 10 bases in between. The CDR3 totals 15 residues. CDR1 and CDR2 from the germline V gene are MNHNS and SASEGT. CDR3 coding DNA: TGTGCCAGCAGTGAAGGGTGGCAGAACAATCAGCCCCAGCATTTT. Its protein is CASSEGWQNNQPQHF.